Sequencing of this T cell receptor (beta chain) was carried out in a study of regulatory T cells in long-lasting Graves disease. There are many counts of this clonotype. The CDR3 sequence is 14 residues long. The germline CDR1 and CDR2 sequences are MDHEN and SYDVKM. Trimming left V 3 bases short and J 3 bases short, with 12 bases between. The TCR beta library used iRepertoire HTBI primers with Arm-PCR amplification of CDR3. TCRdb reanalysed the multiplex PCR reads using MiXCR and keeps one entry per CDR3 protein. The sample records hundreds of thousands of distinct CDR3 sequences, roughly 16% being singletons. The time point denotes: newly diagnosed GD, antithyroid drugs for less than 3 months. From RNA extracted from PBMCs, the TCR library was made. These data were also reused for a study on T cells in Graves' hyperthyroidism and ophthalmopathy.

Sequences were derived from peripheral blood mononuclear cells (PBMCs), sampled at new diagnosis, from a patient treated with antithyroid drugs. This chain joins TRBV28 and TRBJ2-7; unclear D gene. The TCR sequence derives from a man younger than 35 with Graves disease. This chain's CDR3 is CASSFDGSFYEQYF. Written as DNA, the CDR3 is TGTGCCAGCAGTTTTGATGGGTCCTTCTACGAGCAGTACTTC.